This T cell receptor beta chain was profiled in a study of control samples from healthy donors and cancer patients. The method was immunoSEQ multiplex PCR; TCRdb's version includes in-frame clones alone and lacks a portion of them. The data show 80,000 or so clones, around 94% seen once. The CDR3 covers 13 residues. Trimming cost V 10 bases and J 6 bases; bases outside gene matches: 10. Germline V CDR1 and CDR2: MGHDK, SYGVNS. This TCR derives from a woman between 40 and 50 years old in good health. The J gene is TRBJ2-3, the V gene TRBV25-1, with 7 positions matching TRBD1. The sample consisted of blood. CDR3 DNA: TGTGCCATCGAACCTCCGGGACAGGATACGCAGTATTTT. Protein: CAIEPPGQDTQYF.